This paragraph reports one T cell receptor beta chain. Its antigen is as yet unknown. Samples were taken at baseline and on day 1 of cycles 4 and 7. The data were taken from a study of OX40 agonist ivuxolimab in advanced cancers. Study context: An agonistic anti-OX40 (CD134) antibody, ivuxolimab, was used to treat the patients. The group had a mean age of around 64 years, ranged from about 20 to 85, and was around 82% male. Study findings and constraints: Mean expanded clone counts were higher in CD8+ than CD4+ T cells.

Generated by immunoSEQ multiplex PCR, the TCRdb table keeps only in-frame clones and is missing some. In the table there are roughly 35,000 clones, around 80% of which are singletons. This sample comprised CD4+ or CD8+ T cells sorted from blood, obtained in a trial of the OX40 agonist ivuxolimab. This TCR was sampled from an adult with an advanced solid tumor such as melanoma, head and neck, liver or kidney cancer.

The CDR3 DNA sequence: TGCGCCAGCAGCCAAGCTGGGGGTAAGGGTTACGGCTACACCTTC. Translation: CASSQAGGKGYGYTF. The rearrangement links TRBV4-3 to TRBJ1-2; weak D call: TRBD1 (5 bases). The germline gives CDR1 LGHNA, CDR2 YSLEER. The CDR3 consists of 15 residues. Trimming cost V 1 base and J 8 bases, with 17 bases left between them.